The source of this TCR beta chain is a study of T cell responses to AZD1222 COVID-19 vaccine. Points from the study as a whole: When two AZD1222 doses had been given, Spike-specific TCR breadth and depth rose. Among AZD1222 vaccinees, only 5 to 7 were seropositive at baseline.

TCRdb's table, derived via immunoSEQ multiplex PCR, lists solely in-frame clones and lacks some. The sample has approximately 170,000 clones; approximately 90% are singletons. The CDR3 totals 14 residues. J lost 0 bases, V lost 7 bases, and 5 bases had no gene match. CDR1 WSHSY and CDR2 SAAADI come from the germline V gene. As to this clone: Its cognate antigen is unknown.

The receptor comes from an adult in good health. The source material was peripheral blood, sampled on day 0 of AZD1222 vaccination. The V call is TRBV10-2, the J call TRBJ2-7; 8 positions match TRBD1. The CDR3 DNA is TGCGCCAGCACATCTGGACAGGGCTCCTACGAGCAGTACTTC. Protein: CASTSGQGSYEQYF.